Listed below are T cell receptor beta chains from one sample, sequenced in a study of shared clonotypes between healthy human individuals. Here immunoSEQ multiplex PCR was the method, and the copy in TCRdb shows in-frame clones only, minus some. The sample has about 2.2 million clones, 85% to 95% seen once. Material: naive CD8+ T cells from PBMCs. These receptors all come from a man between 18 and 29 years old in good health. Some clones in this sample may be carry-over from other donors' samples. CDR3s include the opening cysteine and the closing phenylalanine or tryptophan. D genes are given only for firm matches.

v_gene,j_gene,d_gene,CDR3nt,CDR3aa
TRBV19,TRBJ2-2,.,TGTGCCAGTAGTATAGATGGCCCCCTTGGGGGGGAGCTGTTTTTT,CASSIDGPLGGELFF
TRBV7-8,TRBJ2-6,TRBD2,TGTGCCAGCAGCTACGGGACTAGCGGCGACGTCCTGACTTTC,CASSYGTSGDVLTF
TRBV9,TRBJ2-3,TRBD2,TGTGCCAGCAGCGTAGCTTATCGAGCGGGGAGCACAGATACGCAGTATTTT,CASSVAYRAGSTDTQYF
TRBV4-1,TRBJ1-1,.,TGCGCCAGTAGGGGCCAGGGTAACACTGAAGCTTTCTTT,CASRGQGNTEAFF
TRBV7-6,TRBJ2-7,TRBD2,TGTGCCAGCAGCTCACGACTAGCGGGAACAGGGGATTACGAGCAGTACTTC,CASSSRLAGTGDYEQYF
TRBV5-6,TRBJ2-1,TRBD2,TGTGCCAGCAGCCTCTCGGGGGGGTGGTCCTACAATGAGCAGTTCTTC,CASSLSGGWSYNEQFF
TRBV7-9,TRBJ2-7,.,TGTGCCAGCAGCCAGGACAGTTTCTACGAGCAGTACTTC,CASSQDSFYEQYF
TRBV7-2,TRBJ2-5,TRBD2,TGTGCCAGCAGCTTACCCGGAGTAGCGGGAGTAGGAGAGACCCAGTACTTC,CASSLPGVAGVGETQYF
TRBV7-2,TRBJ2-7,.,TGTGCCAGCAGCTTAGGGGCCGGGGGATTCTCCTACGAGCAGTACTTC,CASSLGAGGFSYEQYF
TRBV7-6,TRBJ2-1,TRBD1,TGTGCCAGCAGCTTGACAGGGGTCATCTATGAGCAGTTCTTC,CASSLTGVIYEQFF
TRBV11-3,TRBJ2-2,.,TGTGCCAGCAGCTCGCGGGAGAACACCGGGGAGCTGTTTTTT,CASSSRENTGELFF
TRBV9,TRBJ1-1,.,TGTGCCAGCAGCGTAGCCTCGGCAGGGGCGTGGAACGCTGAAGCTTTCTTT,CASSVASAGAWNAEAFF